Given below is one T cell receptor beta chain in context. In the original processing: Estimation of nucleated cell counts relied on the amplification of reference gene primers. Method: immunoSEQ multiplex PCR; TCRdb's copy keeps in-frame clones and lacks some. That table supplies the V and J calls and clone size; D and trimming were determined from the DNA. Of approximately 260,000 clones listed, around 87% are singletons. This sample was taken from a study of blood T cell repertoires in COVID-19. On the study more broadly: The origin of the acute and convalescent COVID-19 samples was the United States, Italy and Spain. The analysed material was cDNA or gDNA that came from T cells, B-cell-depleted T cells, or PBMCs.

The CDR3 covers 15 residues. The V gene's germline CDR1 is LNHNV and CDR2 YYDKDF (reference sequence). Trimming at V came to 6 bases and at J to 3 bases, leaving 3 bases not matched to a gene. The sequence derives from a man younger than 35 with active or convalescent COVID-19. The chain has TRBV15 and TRBJ2-1, with TRBD2 matching 12 bases. Material: peripheral blood. Written as DNA, the CDR3 is TGTGCCACCAGAGGACTAGCGGGAAGCTACAATGAGCAGTTCTTC. Its protein product is CATRGLAGSYNEQFF.